What follows describes a single T cell receptor (beta chain). These data originate in a study of blood T cell repertoires in COVID-19. Looking at the study overall: COVID-19 samples from acute and convalescent phases originated in the United States, Italy and Spain. PBMCs, B-cell-depleted T cells, or T cells provided the cDNA or gDNA that made up the material.

With 2 bases removed from V and 3 bases from J, the gap between germline ends came to 8 bases. This CDR3 region has 15 residues. CDR1 and CDR2 from the germline V gene are SGHAT and FQNNGV. In the source study's methods: Researchers report that nucleated cell counts were estimated from reference gene primer amplification. TCRdb's table, derived via immunoSEQ multiplex PCR, lists solely in-frame clones and lacks some. The DNA was the basis for D and trimming; V, J and clone size are from that table. Here the sample spans a few hundred thousand clones, roughly 80% being singletons. This sequence originates from a woman in her 70s with acute or convalescent COVID-19. The sample was peripheral blood. The rearrangement links TRBV11-2 to TRBJ2-6; unclear D gene. The CDR3 reads CASSLSGLGANVLTF. The CDR3 DNA is TGTGCCAGCAGCTTATCGGGTCTTGGGGCCAACGTCCTGACTTTC.